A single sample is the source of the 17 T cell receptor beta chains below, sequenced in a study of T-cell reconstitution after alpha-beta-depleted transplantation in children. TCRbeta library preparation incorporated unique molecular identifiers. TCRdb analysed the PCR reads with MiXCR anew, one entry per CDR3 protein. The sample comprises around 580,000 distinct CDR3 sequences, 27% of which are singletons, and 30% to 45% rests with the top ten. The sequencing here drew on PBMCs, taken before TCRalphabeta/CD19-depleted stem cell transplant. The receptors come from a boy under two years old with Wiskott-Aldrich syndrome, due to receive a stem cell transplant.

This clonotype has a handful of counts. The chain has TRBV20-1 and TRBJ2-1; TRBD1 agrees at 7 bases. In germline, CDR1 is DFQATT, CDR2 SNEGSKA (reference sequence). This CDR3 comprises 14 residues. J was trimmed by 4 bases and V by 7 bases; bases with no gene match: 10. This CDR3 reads CSVADRDLYNEQFF. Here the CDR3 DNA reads TGCAGTGTCGCCGACAGGGACCTTTACAATGAGCAGTTCTTC.

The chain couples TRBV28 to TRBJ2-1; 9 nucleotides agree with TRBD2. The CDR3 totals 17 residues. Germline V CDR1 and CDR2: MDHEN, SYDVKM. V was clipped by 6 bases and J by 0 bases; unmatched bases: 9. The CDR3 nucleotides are TGTGCCAGCAGCGCCGGGGGAGCGGGAGGCTCCTACAATGAGCAGTTCTTC. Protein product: CASSAGGAGGSYNEQFF.

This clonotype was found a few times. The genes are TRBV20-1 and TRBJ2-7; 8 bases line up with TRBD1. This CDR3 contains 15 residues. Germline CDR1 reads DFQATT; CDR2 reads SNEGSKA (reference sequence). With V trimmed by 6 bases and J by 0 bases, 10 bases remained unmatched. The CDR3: CSATGGDRSSYEQYF. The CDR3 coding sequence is TGCAGTGCAACCGGCGGGGACAGGTCCTCCTACGAGCAGTACTTC.

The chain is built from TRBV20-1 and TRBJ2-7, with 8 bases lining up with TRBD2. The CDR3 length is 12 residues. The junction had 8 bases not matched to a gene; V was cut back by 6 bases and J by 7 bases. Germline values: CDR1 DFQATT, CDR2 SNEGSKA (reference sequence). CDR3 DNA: TGCAGTGCCAAGAGGACTAGCTGGGAGCAGTACTTC. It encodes CSAKRTSWEQYF.

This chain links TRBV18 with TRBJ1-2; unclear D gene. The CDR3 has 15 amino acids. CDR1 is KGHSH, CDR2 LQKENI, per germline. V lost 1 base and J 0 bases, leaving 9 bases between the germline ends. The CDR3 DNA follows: TGTGCCAGCTCACCACTGCCGGGTCCTAACTATGGCTACACCTTC. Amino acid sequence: CASSPLPGPNYGYTF.

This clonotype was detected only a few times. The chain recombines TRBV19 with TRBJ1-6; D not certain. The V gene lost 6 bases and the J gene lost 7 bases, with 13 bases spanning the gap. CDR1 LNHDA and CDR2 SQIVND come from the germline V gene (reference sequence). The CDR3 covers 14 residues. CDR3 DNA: TGTGCCAGTAGCACCGGGATTACAAATTCACCCCTCCACTTT. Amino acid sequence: CASSTGITNSPLHF.

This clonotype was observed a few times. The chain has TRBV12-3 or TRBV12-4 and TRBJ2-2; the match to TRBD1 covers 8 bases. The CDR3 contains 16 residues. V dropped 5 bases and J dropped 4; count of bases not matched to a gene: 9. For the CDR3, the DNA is TGTGCCAGCAGTGTAGACAGGGGTCGGGTCACCGGGGAGCTGTTTTTT. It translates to CASSVDRGRVTGELFF.

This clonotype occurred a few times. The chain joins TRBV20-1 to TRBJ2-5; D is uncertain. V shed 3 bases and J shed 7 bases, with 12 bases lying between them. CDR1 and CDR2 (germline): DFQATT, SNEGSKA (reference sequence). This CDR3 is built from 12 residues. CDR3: CSASGSLWTQYF. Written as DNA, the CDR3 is TGCAGTGCTAGTGGTTCGCTATGGACCCAGTACTTC.

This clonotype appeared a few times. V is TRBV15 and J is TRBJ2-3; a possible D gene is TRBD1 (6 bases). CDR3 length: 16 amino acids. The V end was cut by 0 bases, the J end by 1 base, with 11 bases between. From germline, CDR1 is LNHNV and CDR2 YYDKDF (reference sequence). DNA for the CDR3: TGTGCCACCAGCAGAGATATGGCAGGGGGCACAGATACGCAGTATTTT. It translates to CATSRDMAGGTDTQYF.

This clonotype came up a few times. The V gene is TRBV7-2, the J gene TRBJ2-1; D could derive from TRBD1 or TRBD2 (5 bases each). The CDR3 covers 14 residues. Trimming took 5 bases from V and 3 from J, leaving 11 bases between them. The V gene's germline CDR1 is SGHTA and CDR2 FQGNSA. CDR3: CASSDRLLYNEQFF. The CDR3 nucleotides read TGTGCCAGCAGCGACAGACTACTCTACAATGAGCAGTTCTTC.

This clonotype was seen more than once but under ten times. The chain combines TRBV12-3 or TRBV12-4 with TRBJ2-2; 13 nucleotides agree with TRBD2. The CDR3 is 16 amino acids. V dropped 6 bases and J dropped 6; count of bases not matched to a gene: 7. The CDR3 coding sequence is TGTGCCAGCAGGTGGACTAGCGGGAGTCTTGCCGGGGAGCTGTTTTTT. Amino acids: CASRWTSGSLAGELFF.

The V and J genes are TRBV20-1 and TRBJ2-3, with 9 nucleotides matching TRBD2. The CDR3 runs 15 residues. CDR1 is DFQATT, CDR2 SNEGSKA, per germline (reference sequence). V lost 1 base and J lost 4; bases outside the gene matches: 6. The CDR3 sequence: CSARALAGGPDTQYF. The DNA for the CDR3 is TGCAGTGCTAGAGCGTTGGCGGGAGGGCCAGATACGCAGTATTTT.

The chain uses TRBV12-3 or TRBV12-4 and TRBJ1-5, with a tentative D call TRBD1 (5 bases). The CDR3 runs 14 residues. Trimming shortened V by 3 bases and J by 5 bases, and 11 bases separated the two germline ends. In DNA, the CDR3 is TGTGCCAGCAGTTTCTGGACAAATCATCAGCCCCAGCATTTT. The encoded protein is CASSFWTNHQPQHF.

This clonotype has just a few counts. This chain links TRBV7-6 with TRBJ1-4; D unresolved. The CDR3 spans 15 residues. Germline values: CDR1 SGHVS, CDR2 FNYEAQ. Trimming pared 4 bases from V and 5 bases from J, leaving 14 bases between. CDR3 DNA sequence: TGTGCCAGCAGCTCCTGGGTAGGAGCAAATGAAAAACTGTTTTTT. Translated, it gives CASSSWVGANEKLFF.

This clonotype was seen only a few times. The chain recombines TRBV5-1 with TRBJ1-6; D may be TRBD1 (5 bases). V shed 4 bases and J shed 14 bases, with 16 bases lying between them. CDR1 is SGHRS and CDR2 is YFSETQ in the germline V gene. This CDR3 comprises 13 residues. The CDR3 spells CASSIGTPATLHF. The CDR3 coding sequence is TGCGCCAGCAGCATCGGGACGCCAGCCACCCTCCACTTT.

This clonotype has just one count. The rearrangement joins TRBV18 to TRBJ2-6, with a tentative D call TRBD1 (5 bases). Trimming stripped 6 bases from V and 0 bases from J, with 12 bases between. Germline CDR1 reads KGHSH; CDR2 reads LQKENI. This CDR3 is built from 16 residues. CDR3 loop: CASSLKQVSGANVLTF. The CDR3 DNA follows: TGTGCCAGCTCCCTTAAACAGGTCTCTGGGGCCAACGTCCTGACTTTC.

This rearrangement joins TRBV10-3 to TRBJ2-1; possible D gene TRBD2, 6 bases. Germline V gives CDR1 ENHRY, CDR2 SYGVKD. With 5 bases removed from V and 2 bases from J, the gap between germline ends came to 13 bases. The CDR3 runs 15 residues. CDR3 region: CAISTPTRAYNEQFF. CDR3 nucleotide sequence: TGTGCCATCAGTACCCCGACTAGGGCCTACAATGAGCAGTTCTTC.